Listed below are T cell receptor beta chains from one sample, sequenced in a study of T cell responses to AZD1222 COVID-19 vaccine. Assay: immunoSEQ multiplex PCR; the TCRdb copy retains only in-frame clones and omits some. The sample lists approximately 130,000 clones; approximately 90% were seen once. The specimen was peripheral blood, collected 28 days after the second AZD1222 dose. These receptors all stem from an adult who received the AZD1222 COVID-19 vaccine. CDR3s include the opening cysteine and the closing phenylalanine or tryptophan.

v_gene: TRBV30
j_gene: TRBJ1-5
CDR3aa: CAWTRGEWQPQHF

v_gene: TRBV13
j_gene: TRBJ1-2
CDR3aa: CASSLNRTRGGSVCGYTF

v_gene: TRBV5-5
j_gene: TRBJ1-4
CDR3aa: CASSFGNTNEKLFF

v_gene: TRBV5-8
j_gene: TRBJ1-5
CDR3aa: CASSLGGVDNQPQHF

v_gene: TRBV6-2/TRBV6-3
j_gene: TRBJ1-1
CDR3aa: CASSRDKEAFF

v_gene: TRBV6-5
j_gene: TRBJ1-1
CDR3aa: CASSYGDRGLNTEAFF

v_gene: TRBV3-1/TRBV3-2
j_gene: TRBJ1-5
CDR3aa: CASSQRRGSNQPQHF

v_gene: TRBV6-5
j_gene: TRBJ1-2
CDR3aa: CASIYTGGGYGYTF

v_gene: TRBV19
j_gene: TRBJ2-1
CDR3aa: CASSNRDRQFF

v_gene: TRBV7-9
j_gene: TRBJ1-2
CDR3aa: CASSLEWQGTYGYTF

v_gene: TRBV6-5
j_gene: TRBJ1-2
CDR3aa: CASNEGRGYGYTF

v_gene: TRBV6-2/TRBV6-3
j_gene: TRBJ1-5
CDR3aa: CASSPGLSNQPQHF